This TCR beta chain was retrieved from a study of T cells in Graves' hyperthyroidism and ophthalmopathy. Overall study context: The authors collected peripheral blood at initial diagnosis, before any treatment.

RNA transcripts yielded amplified TCR beta CDR3 regions. HTBI primers drove first-round RT-PCR of the TCR CDR3. Each CDR3 protein is one row after TCRdb ran MiXCR on the multiplex PCR reads. This repertoire shows about half a million distinct CDR3 sequences, approximately 20% found once; its top ten account for 45% to 50%. The table lists this clonotype with many counts. The target antigen is unknown. The CDR3 extends over 14 amino acids. Trimming pared 0 bases from V and 5 bases from J, leaving 11 bases between. Germline loops: CDR1 SGDLS, CDR2 YYNGEE. Study-wide results and caveats: Ophthalmopathy stood apart from stable hyperthyroidism in a 13 V-J model.

It was uncontrolled infection, other autoimmune disease, pregnancy or lactation that excluded patients. Specimen: blood. The source of this sequence is a man aged 40-49 years with Graves' ophthalmopathy. The chain uses TRBV9 and TRBJ1-1; tentative D call: TRBD1 (5 bases). The CDR3 nucleotides are TGTGCCAGCAGCGTAGTAGGGGCTAATACTGAAGCTTTCTTT. Translation: CASSVVGANTEAFF.